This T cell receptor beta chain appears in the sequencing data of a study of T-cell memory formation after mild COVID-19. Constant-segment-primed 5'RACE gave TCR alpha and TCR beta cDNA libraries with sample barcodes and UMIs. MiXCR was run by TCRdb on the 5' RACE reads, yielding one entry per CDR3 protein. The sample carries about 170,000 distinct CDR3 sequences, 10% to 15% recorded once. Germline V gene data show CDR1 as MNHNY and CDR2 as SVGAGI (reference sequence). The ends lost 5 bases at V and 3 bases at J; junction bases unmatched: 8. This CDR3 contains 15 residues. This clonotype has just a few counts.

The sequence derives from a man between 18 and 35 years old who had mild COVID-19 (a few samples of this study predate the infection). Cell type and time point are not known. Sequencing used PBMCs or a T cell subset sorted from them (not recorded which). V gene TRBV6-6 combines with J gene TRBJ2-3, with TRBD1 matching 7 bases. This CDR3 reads CASSPPGQLTDTQYF. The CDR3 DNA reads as TGTGCCAGCAGTCCACCGGGACAGTTAACAGATACGCAGTATTTT.